This TCR beta chain derives from a study of shared clonotypes between healthy human individuals. Whole-study findings and limits: Unshared clonotypes carried lower generation probabilities than those common to all four donors.

Naive CD8 isolation took CD45RO-negative cells positively selected for CCR7 and excluded terminally differentiated effector memory CD45RA+ cells. CDR1 is MDHEN, CDR2 SYDVKM, per germline. This CDR3 is built from 16 residues. It was across several immunoSEQ plates that each subset's genomic DNA was evenly split. Clones were sequenced by immunoSEQ multiplex PCR, and TCRdb holds only the in-frame ones, with some missing. The sample holds roughly 2 million clones, about 95% seen once. Notes on this clone: Its antigen is unknown.

This TCR was recovered from a man aged 18-30 years in good health. The specimen sequenced was naive CD8+ T cells sorted from blood. This chain connects TRBV28 to TRBJ2-7, with D perhaps matching TRBD2 (6 bases). The J call may be in error: the DNA end matches TRBJ2-5 better. CDR3 DNA sequence: TGTGCCAGCAGTCCCCCTCTGGGACTGGGACAAGAGACCCAGTACTTC. This codes for CASSPPLGLGQETQYF.